The source of this T cell receptor beta chain is a study of blood T cell repertoires in COVID-19. The overall study: COVID-19 samples, acute and convalescent, were from the United States, Italy and Spain. T cells, B-cell-depleted T cells, or PBMCs provided the cDNA or gDNA that served as material.

Unmatched junction bases numbered 3, after V lost 9 bases and J lost 4 bases. This CDR3 has 14 amino acids. From germline, CDR1 is WSHSY and CDR2 SAAADI. How the authors handled the data: Reference gene primer amplification yielded estimated nucleated cell counts. Clones were read by immunoSEQ multiplex PCR, and TCRdb kept only the in-frame ones, dropping some. Clone size and V and J calls were adopted from that table, with D and trimming inferred from the DNA. The profile shows around 200,000 clones, roughly 80% of them singletons. This clone was counted only a few times. The rearrangement links TRBV10-2 to TRBJ2-2; TRBD1 matches at 12 bases. The specimen was peripheral blood. The clonotype originates from a woman aged 80 or over with acute or convalescent COVID-19. CDR3 region: CASSGQGATGELFF. CDR3 DNA: TGCGCCAGTTCGGGACAGGGGGCCACCGGGGAGCTGTTTTTT.